Shown below are 17 T cell receptor beta chains from a single sample sequenced in a study of response to subunit inactivated influenza vaccine. TCRdb used MiXCR to reprocess the RT-PCR reads, holding one entry per CDR3 protein. This sample has approximately 530,000 distinct CDR3 sequences, with about an eighth found just once. The specimen comprised PBMCs from blood, sampled around seven weeks after vaccination. These TCRs come from a man in his forties or fifties who received an inactivated influenza vaccine.

The chain couples TRBV7-8 to TRBJ1-5; no clear D. V was shortened by 1 base and J by 1 base, with 11 bases between the two germline ends. This CDR3 has 16 residues. Per the germline V gene, CDR1 is SGHVS and CDR2 is FQNEAQ. The CDR3 nucleotides read TGTGCCAGCAGCTTAGGGCGGCCGGGGAGCAATCAGCCCCAGCATTTT. Translating gives CASSLGRPGSNQPQHF.

This clonotype was picked up a small number of times. The rearrangement uses TRBV7-9 and TRBJ2-1; the match to TRBD2 covers 9 bases. J was trimmed by 8 bases and V by 3 bases; bases with no gene match: 11. Germline V gene data show CDR1 as SEHNR and CDR2 as FQNEAQ (reference sequence). This CDR3 is built from 16 residues. Here the CDR3 DNA reads TGTGCCAGCAGCTTGCTAGCGGGAATGTTTAGCGATGAGCAGTTCTTC. It is translated as CASSLLAGMFSDEQFF.

The CDR3 region is CASSQGRTDLYNEQFF. The CDR3 bases are TGTGCCAGCAGCCAAGGCCGCACGGACCTCTACAATGAGCAGTTCTTC. The chain recombines TRBV4-2 with TRBJ2-1; D unclear. Per germline, CDR1 LGHNA and CDR2 YNFKEQ. V was trimmed by 1 base and J by 3 bases, leaving 13 bases between them. The CDR3 contains 16 residues.

The V and J genes are TRBV11-2 and TRBJ2-5, with D possibly being TRBD2 (6 bases). The CDR3 is 16 amino acids. Germline V CDR1 and CDR2: SGHAT, FQNNGV. V dropped 1 base and J dropped 2 bases, with 14 bases sitting between them. CDR3 bases: TGTGCCAGCAGCTTAGGGTTGGGACTTAATCAAGAGACCCAGTACTTC. This translates into CASSLGLGLNQETQYF.

V is TRBV12-3 or TRBV12-4 and J is TRBJ1-2, with D unresolved. V was shortened by 3 bases and J by 7 bases, with 24 bases between the two germline ends. The CDR3 is 17 residues long. Written as DNA, the CDR3 is TGTGCCAGCAGTTTGGGTTTACCGGGATCGGGATACAGTGGCTACACCTTC. As protein: CASSLGLPGSGYSGYTF.

The chain couples TRBV4-2 to TRBJ2-3; the D gene is possibly TRBD2 (5 bases). The ends were cut back, 0 bases at V and 1 base at J, with 8 bases in the middle. Germline V CDR1 and CDR2: LGHNA, YNFKEQ. This CDR3 is 15 amino acids long. The CDR3 DNA reads TGTGCCAGCAGCCAAGATTGGCGGGGCACAGATACGCAGTATTTT. This encodes CASSQDWRGTDTQYF.

In this sample, this clonotype turned up a few times. This sequence joins TRBV12-3 or TRBV12-4 and TRBJ2-2, with a possible D match to TRBD2 (7 bases). The CDR3 extends over 15 amino acids. The V and J ends lost 3 bases and 4 bases respectively, with 12 bases between them. CDR3 sequence (DNA): TGTGCCAGCAGTTTTGGGGGGGCGGGCACCGGGGAGCTGTTTTTT. Protein product: CASSFGGAGTGELFF.

This clonotype appeared many times. The gene calls are TRBV10-3 and TRBJ2-5, with 13 bases identical to TRBD2. The germline V gene encodes CDR1 ENHRY and CDR2 SYGVKD. V lost 3 bases and J lost 5; bases outside the gene matches: 6. The CDR3 has 16 amino acids. The CDR3 nucleotides are TGTGCCATCAGTGAAGGACTAGCGGGAGTGGTTGAGACCCAGTACTTC. Its protein is CAISEGLAGVVETQYF.

The chain couples TRBV5-5 to TRBJ2-6, with a tentative D call TRBD1 (6 bases). The CDR3 runs to 18 residues. The ends were cut back, 1 base at V and 0 bases at J, with 14 bases in the middle. Germline assignment: CDR1 SGHKS and CDR2 YYEKEE (reference sequence). The CDR3 nucleotides read TGTGCCAGCAGCTTGCCCGGGACACGCACCTCTGGGGCCAACGTCCTGACTTTC. Its translation is CASSLPGTRTSGANVLTF.

Worth noting for this clonotype: With a much larger clone just one base away, this may be a read error. This sequence joins TRBV27 and TRBJ1-1; the D gene is possibly TRBD1 (5 bases). CDR1 is MNHEY and CDR2 is SMNVEV in the germline V gene (reference sequence). Trimming left V 6 bases short and J 5 bases short, with 16 bases between. The CDR3 length is 14 residues. The CDR3 sequence is CASRAQGTSTEAFF. CDR3 DNA: TGTGCCAGCAGGGCCCAGGGCACATCAACTGAAGCTTTCTTT.

The rearrangement uses TRBV4-1 and TRBJ1-1; possibly TRBD1 for D (6 bases). Germline lookup yields CDR1 MGHRA and CDR2 YSYEKL. V lost 5 bases and J lost 4, with 17 bases in between. CDR3 length: 15 amino acids. The CDR3 DNA is TGCGCCAGCAGCTCCGGGGGCAGGGTGACCACTGAAGCTTTCTTT. Translating it yields CASSSGGRVTTEAFF.

This clonotype was counted at least ten times. This chain links TRBV5-1 with TRBJ2-7, with TRBD2 matching over 7 bases. The CDR3 extends over 14 amino acids. V lost 4 bases to trimming and J lost 2 bases; unmatched junction nucleotides: 6. Germline V gives CDR1 SGHRS, CDR2 YFSETQ. The CDR3 nucleotides are TGCGCCAGCAGCCTAAGCGGGAACCCCTACGAGCAGTACTTC. Protein sequence: CASSLSGNPYEQYF.

This rearrangement joins TRBV4-3 to TRBJ2-2; TRBD1 matches at 7 bases. Germline V CDR1 and CDR2: LGHNA, YSLEER. The CDR3 totals 17 residues. The ends lost 2 bases at V and 2 bases at J; junction bases unmatched: 8. CDR3 sequence reads: CASSQSPGQSNTGELFF. The CDR3, as DNA: TGCGCCAGCAGCCAATCTCCGGGACAGTCAAACACCGGGGAGCTGTTTTTT.

This clonotype was recorded many times. The rearrangement links TRBV6-1 to TRBJ1-6, with D maybe TRBD1 (6 bases). The CDR3 has 14 amino acids. Germline-derived CDR1 and CDR2 are MNHNS and SASEGT. V was cut by 7 bases and J by 7 bases, with 14 bases left in between. CDR3 sequence reads: CASTEAGANSPLHF. The CDR3 bases are TGTGCCAGCACCGAGGCAGGGGCAAATTCACCCCTCCACTTT.

This clonotype was observed a handful of times. V gene TRBV28 combines with J gene TRBJ2-5; maybe TRBD2 (5 bases). This CDR3 has 13 amino acids. Trimming shortened V by 4 bases and J by 6 bases, and 12 bases separated the two germline ends. Germline CDR1 reads MDHEN; CDR2 reads SYDVKM. In DNA, the CDR3 is TGTGCCAGCAGTTACCACCGGGAACAGACCCAGTACTTC. It encodes CASSYHREQTQYF.

This clonotype was found a few times. The CDR3, as DNA: TGTGCCAGCAGCAGACAGGGCTTGAACACCGGGGAGCTGTTTTTT. Its translation is CASSRQGLNTGELFF. The chain combines TRBV12-3 or TRBV12-4 with TRBJ2-2; TRBD1 aligns across 7 bases. The CDR3 has 15 residues. Losses at the gene ends were 6 bases for V and 1 base for J; bases not matched to a gene: 5.

The chain links TRBV25-1 to TRBJ2-1; tentative D call: TRBD2 (6 bases). V shed 3 bases and J shed 1 base, with 10 bases lying between them. The CDR3 runs 15 residues. Germline CDR1 reads MGHDK; CDR2 reads SYGVNS. The CDR3 DNA reads TGTGCCAGCAGTGAGTCTGGGGGGTCCTACAATGAGCAGTTCTTC. Protein: CASSESGGSYNEQFF.